Included here is one T cell receptor (beta chain) sequence, with context. This sample is part of a study of blood T cell repertoires in COVID-19. Overall study: Samples taken during acute and convalescent COVID-19 were collected in the United States, Italy and Spain. The analysed material was cDNA or gDNA that came from T cells, B-cell-depleted T cells, or PBMCs.

Authors' analysis steps: Estimation of nucleated cell counts was performed using reference gene primer amplification. Clones were read by immunoSEQ multiplex PCR, and TCRdb kept only the in-frame ones, dropping some. V and J calls and clone size are given by that table; D and trimming were obtained from the DNA. The sample records around 68,000 clones, 85% to 90% being singletons. Sequencing was carried out using peripheral blood. The source is a man over 45 with acute or convalescent COVID-19.

The CDR3: CASSLGLAGFTDTQYF. DNA of the CDR3: TGTGCCAGCAGCTTAGGCCTAGCGGGATTCACAGATACGCAGTATTTT. The chain links TRBV7-2 to TRBJ2-3; TRBD2 matches 9 bases. The V gene's germline CDR1 is SGHTA and CDR2 FQGNSA. CDR3 length equals 16 residues. V trimming: 1 base; J trimming: 2 bases; junction bases outside the gene matches: 4.